This T cell receptor beta chain was observed in a study of human T cells and chemical hapten exposure. Study-wide background: The patch tests put 0.01% DPC on the skin of the upper back and were read 6 days later.

One entry per CDR3 protein, called by TCRdb with MiXCR from the RACE reads. The sample yields around 190,000 distinct CDR3 sequences, approximately 20% seen once. Time point in this sample: patch test 1, 2 weeks after DPC sensitization. The treatment denotes: therapeutic diphenylcyclopropenone sensitization with weekly scalp DPC. This clonotype occurred a few times. Germline V gene data show CDR1 as DFQATT and CDR2 as SNEGSKA (reference sequence). The CDR3 contains 15 residues. V was shortened by 3 bases and J by 6 bases, with 15 bases between the two germline ends. Sequencing used whole blood, obtained in connection with sensitization to the hapten diphenylcyclopropenone (DPC). The chain combines TRBV20-1 with TRBJ1-6, with a weak D call TRBD1 (5 bases). The clonotype originates from a woman aged 45 to 65 with alopecia areata. Some clones in this sample may be carry-over from other donors' samples. CDR3 residues: CSASPMTVANSPLHF. DNA of the CDR3: TGCAGTGCTAGTCCCATGACAGTTGCTAATTCACCCCTCCACTTT.